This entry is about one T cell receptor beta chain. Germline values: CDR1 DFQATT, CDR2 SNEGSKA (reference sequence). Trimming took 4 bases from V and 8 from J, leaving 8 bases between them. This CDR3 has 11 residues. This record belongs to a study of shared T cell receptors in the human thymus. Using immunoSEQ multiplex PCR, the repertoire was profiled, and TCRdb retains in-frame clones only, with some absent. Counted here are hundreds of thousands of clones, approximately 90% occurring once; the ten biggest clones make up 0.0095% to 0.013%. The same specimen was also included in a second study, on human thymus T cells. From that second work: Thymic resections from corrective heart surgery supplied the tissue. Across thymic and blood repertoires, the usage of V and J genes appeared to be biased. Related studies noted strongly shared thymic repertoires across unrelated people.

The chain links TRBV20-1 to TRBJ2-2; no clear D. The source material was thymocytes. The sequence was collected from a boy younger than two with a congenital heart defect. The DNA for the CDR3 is TGCAGTGCTAAGGAGAATGGGGAGCTGTTTTTT. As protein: CSAKENGELFF.